This T cell receptor beta chain is drawn from a study of blood T cells in healthy people across ages. At the level of the study: Through template switching, about one barcoded beta molecule was captured per two T cells, as measured in model experiments. Whole-study findings and limits: Long-lived donors had more naive CD4+ cells and higher diversity than aged donors.

This clonotype was counted only a few times. Antigen: not known. Germline CDR1 is SGHDN and CDR2 is FVKESK. CDR3 length: 15 residues. After removal of 4 bases from V and 2 bases from J, the junction contained 2 bases not matched to a gene. A second PCR of roughly 7 to 11 cycles used a sample-barcoded 5' primer and a J-beta primer mix. TCRdb analysed the 5' RACE reads with MiXCR anew, one entry per CDR3 protein. The table has about 720,000 distinct CDR3 sequences, 22% seen once. V and J are TRBV14 and TRBJ2-4; TRBD1 matches at 10 bases. The sample consisted of blood. This sequence was found in a man in his 70s in good health. The CDR3 nucleotides read TGTGCCAGCAGCCGGACAGGGGGGACCAAAAACATTCAGTACTTC. Protein product: CASSRTGGTKNIQYF.